The rows below give T cell receptor beta chains drawn from one sample of a study of blood T cell repertoires in COVID-19. Clones were read by immunoSEQ multiplex PCR, and TCRdb kept only the in-frame ones, dropping some. The profile shows 360,000 or so clones, 83% of them singletons. Sequencing was performed on PBMCs or T cells enriched from blood (not recorded which). The receptor source for this set is a woman in her forties or fifties who had recovered from COVID-19. Each CDR3 is given with its conserved first and last residue. D genes are given only for firm matches. Clone size is shown for a subset of rows, as once, few, many or a class of expanded clone.

d_gene | j_gene | v_gene | abundance | CDR3nt | CDR3aa
TRBD2 | TRBJ2-7 | TRBV7-9 | - | TGTGCCAGCAGCTCCTTGACTAGCGGGGGAGCTTCCTACGAGCAGTACTTC | CASSSLTSGGASYEQYF
- | TRBJ1-5 | TRBV6-1 | - | TGTGCCAGCAGTGAAGGCCAAGGGGCTCAGCCCCAGCATTTT | CASSEGQGAQPQHF
- | TRBJ2-1 | TRBV18 | - | TGTGCCAGCTCCCAGGGGTTCGACAGATCCTACAATGAGCAGTTCTTC | CASSQGFDRSYNEQFF
TRBD2 | TRBJ2-1 | TRBV29-1 | many | TGCAGCGTTGATCCAGCGGGGCTCTACAATGAGCAGTTCTTC | CSVDPAGLYNEQFF
TRBD1 | TRBJ1-1 | TRBV30 | - | TGTGCCTGGAGTGCCGGGACAGGCAACACTGAAGCTTTCTTT | CAWSAGTGNTEAFF
- | TRBJ1-2 | TRBV6-2/TRBV6-3 | few | TGTGCCAGCAGTTTGACGGGTTATGGCTACACCTTC | CASSLTGYGYTF
- | TRBJ1-4 | TRBV11-2 | - | TGTGCCAGCAGCTTCGGGGGGCAACCAACTAATGAAAAACTGTTTTTT | CASSFGGQPTNEKLFF
TRBD2 | TRBJ2-1 | TRBV7-9 | - | TGTGCCAGCAGCCCACCCGGCGGGGGGAGCTACAATGAGCAGTTCTTC | CASSPPGGGSYNEQFF
TRBD1 | TRBJ2-1 | TRBV6-5 | - | TGTGCCAGTAACCGACAGGGCGGGTACAATGAGCAGTTCTTC | CASNRQGGYNEQFF
- | TRBJ1-2 | TRBV5-8 | - | TGTGCCAGCAGCTTGACGGGAGGCTACACCTTC | CASSLTGGYTF
- | TRBJ2-6 | TRBV5-1 | - | TGCGCCAGCAGCTTGACAGGGCCTGGGGCCAACGTCCTGACTTTC | CASSLTGPGANVLTF
- | TRBJ2-1 | TRBV9 | - | TGTGCCAGCGATGGCGGGGAATACAATGAGCAGTTCTTC | CASDGGEYNEQFF
- | TRBJ2-2 | TRBV19 | once | TGTGCCAGTAGTCCGGTACTGAACACCGGGGAGCTGTTTTTT | CASSPVLNTGELFF
- | TRBJ2-5 | TRBV21-1 | - | TGTGCCAGCAGCCCGAATACTAGATGGAGGGAGACCCAGTACTTC | CASSPNTRWRETQYF
- | TRBJ2-2 | TRBV29-1 | - | TGCAGCGTCGGATCGGAAATCGCGGACACCGGGGAGCTGTTTTTT | CSVGSEIADTGELFF
- | TRBJ1-1 | TRBV5-5 | few | TGTGCCAGCAGCTTTACACTGAACACTGAAGCTTTCTTT | CASSFTLNTEAFF
- | TRBJ1-1 | TRBV30 | - | TGTGCCTGGACAACCTACGGGGTGAACACTGAAGCTTTCTTT | CAWTTYGVNTEAFF
- | TRBJ2-1 | TRBV2 | - | TGTGCCAGCTCAACCGGACAGTTAAGCGAGCAGTTCTTC | CASSTGQLSEQFF
- | TRBJ1-5 | TRBV19 | - | TGTGCCAGTAGTCTAATGGACAGTTTTAGCAATCAGCCCCAGCATTTT | CASSLMDSFSNQPQHF
TRBD1 | TRBJ1-2 | TRBV7-2 | - | TGTGCCAGCAGCTTCGACAGGGACGGCTACACCTTC | CASSFDRDGYTF
- | TRBJ1-2 | TRBV11-2 | - | TGTGCCAGCAACCCCGGGACTTCGGGCGGCTACACCTTC | CASNPGTSGGYTF
TRBD1 | TRBJ2-1 | TRBV10-3 | - | TGTGCCATCAGTGAGCGGGGACAGGGGCCGGATGAGCAGTTCTTC | CAISERGQGPDEQFF
TRBD2 | TRBJ2-7 | TRBV12-3/TRBV12-4 | - | TGTGCCAGCAGCACTAGCGGGGGCTCCGAGCAGTACTTC | CASSTSGGSEQYF
TRBD2 | TRBJ2-7 | TRBV3-1/TRBV3-2 | - | TGTGCCAGCAGCCCCGGACTAGCGGTGTTGGGTGGCGAGCAGTACTTC | CASSPGLAVLGGEQYF
- | TRBJ1-1 | TRBV15 | - | TGTGCCACCAGCAGAGGCGGGTTGTGGGACACTGAAGCTTTCTTT | CATSRGGLWDTEAFF
- | TRBJ2-2 | TRBV30 | - | TGTGCCTTCGCAGGGGCGGCGGGTGCCCTCACCGGGGAGCTGTTTTTT | CAFAGAAGALTGELFF
- | TRBJ1-2 | TRBV19 | - | TGTGCCAGTAGTATAGGGCAGGGCGGTGGCTACACCTTC | CASSIGQGGGYTF
TRBD2 | TRBJ2-3 | TRBV29-1 | once | TGCAGCGCCGCGGGACTAGCGGATTGGAGGACAGATACGCAGTATTTT | CSAAGLADWRTDTQYF
TRBD2 | TRBJ2-1 | TRBV19 | - | TGTGCCAGTAGTAGAGCGGGGGGAGCATCCTACAATGAGCAGTTCTTC | CASSRAGGASYNEQFF
- | TRBJ1-1 | TRBV20-1 | - | TGCAGTGCTAGTACCAGGGGAGACGCTGAAGCTTTCTTT | CSASTRGDAEAFF
TRBD1 | TRBJ1-2 | TRBV6-5 | - | TGTGCCAGCAGGCGGGACAGGGGTAACTATGGCTACACCTTC | CASRRDRGNYGYTF
- | TRBJ1-3 | TRBV5-5 | - | TGTGCCAGCAGCTGGGGTGGTGGGGCCGGAAACACCATATATTTT | CASSWGGGAGNTIYF
- | TRBJ1-2 | TRBV27 | - | TGTGCCAGCAGTTTTCCAGGGAATGTAGGCTACACCTTC | CASSFPGNVGYTF
TRBD1 | TRBJ1-3 | TRBV2 | - | TGTGCCAGCAGTCGGGACAGGGGGCTAGGAAACACCATATATTTT | CASSRDRGLGNTIYF
- | TRBJ1-6 | TRBV2 | - | TGTGCCAGCAGTGAGCCCCGGGTGGGTTCACCCCTCCACTTT | CASSEPRVGSPLHF
TRBD2 | TRBJ2-7 | TRBV3-1/TRBV3-2 | - | TGTGCCAGCAGAACTAGCGGGAGGGCCGAGCAGTACTTC | CASRTSGRAEQYF
- | TRBJ1-5 | TRBV18 | - | TGTGCCAGCTCGGCGGGGGGGACTAGCAATCAGCCCCAGCATTTT | CASSAGGTSNQPQHF
TRBD1 | TRBJ1-6 | TRBV5-6 | once | TGTGCCAGCAGCTTGGCCAACAGGGGATTAACAGGATCACCCCTCCACTTT | CASSLANRGLTGSPLHF
- | TRBJ2-5 | TRBV5-1 | - | TGCGCCAGCAGCTCCGGGACACTAGAGACCCAGTACTTC | CASSSGTLETQYF
- | TRBJ1-2 | TRBV7-2 | - | TGTGCCAGCAGCTTAGACGACGGGGGATACGGCTACACCTTC | CASSLDDGGYGYTF
- | TRBJ2-3 | TRBV4-3 | - | TGCGCCAGCAGGCCCCGACTATCAAGCACAGATACGCAGTATTTT | CASRPRLSSTDTQYF
- | TRBJ1-1 | TRBV12-3/TRBV12-4 | - | TGTGCCAGCAGTTTACAGTTGAACACTGAAGCTTTCTTT | CASSLQLNTEAFF